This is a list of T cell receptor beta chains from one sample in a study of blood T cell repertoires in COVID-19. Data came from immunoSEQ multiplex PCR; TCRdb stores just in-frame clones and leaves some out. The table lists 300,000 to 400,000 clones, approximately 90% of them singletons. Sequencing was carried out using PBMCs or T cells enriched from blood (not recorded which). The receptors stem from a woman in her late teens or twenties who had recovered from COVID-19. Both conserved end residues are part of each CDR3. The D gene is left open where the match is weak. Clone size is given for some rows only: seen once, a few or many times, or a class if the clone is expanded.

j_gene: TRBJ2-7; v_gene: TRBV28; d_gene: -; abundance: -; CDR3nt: TGTGCCAGCAGTTCAAGACGAGGCCCGTACCCCCCACCCTACGAGCAGTACTTC; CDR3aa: CASSSRRGPYPPPYEQYF
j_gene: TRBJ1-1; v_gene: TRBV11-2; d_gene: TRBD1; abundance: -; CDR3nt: TGTGCCAGCAGCCCGTGGGACAGTAGCACTGAAGCTTTCTTT; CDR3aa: CASSPWDSSTEAFF
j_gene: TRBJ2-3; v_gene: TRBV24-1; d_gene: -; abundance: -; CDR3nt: TGTGCCACCAGTGACAACAGGGTAGATACGCAGTATTTT; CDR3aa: CATSDNRVDTQYF
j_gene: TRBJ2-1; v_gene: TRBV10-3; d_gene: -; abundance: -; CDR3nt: TGTGCCATCAGTGCCCTAAGACAGTCCAGCTCCTACAATGAGCAGTTCTTC; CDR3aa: CAISALRQSSSYNEQFF
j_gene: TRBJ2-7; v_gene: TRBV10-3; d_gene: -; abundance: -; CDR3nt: TGTGCCACAAGGCTAGAATCCCCCTACGAGCAGTACTTC; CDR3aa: CATRLESPYEQYF
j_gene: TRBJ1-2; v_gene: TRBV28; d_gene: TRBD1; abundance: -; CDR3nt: TGTGCCAGCAGCGTCGACAGGGAGGTTGTTGTAGGCTATGGCTACACCTTC; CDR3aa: CASSVDREVVVGYGYTF
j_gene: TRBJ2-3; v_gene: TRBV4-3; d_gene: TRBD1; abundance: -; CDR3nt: TGCGCCAGCAGCCAAGGCCGGGACAGGGTCGCAGATACGCAGTATTTT; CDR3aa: CASSQGRDRVADTQYF
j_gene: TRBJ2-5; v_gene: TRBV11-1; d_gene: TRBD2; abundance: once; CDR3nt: TGTGCCAGCAGCTTACTAGCGGGGGGCCAAGAGACCCAGTACTTC; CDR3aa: CASSLLAGGQETQYF
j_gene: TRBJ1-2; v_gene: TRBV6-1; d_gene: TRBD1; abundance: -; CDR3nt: TGTGCCAGCAGTGAGCTGGACAGGGGGAACTATGGCTACACCTTC; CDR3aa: CASSELDRGNYGYTF
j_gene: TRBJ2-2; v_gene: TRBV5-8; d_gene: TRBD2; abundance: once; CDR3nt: TGTGCCAGCCCCTTAGGGACTAGCGTGATCCCGAACACCGGGGAGCTGTTTTTT; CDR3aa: CASPLGTSVIPNTGELFF
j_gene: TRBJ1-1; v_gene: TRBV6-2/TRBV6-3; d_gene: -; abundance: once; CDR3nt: TGTGCCAGCAGTTATAGCACTGAAGCTTTCTTT; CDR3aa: CASSYSTEAFF
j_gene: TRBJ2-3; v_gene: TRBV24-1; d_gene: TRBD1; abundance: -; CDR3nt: TGTGCCACCAGTGATCAAGAATACAGGGGGTGGGACACAGATACGCAGTATTTT; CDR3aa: CATSDQEYRGWDTDTQYF
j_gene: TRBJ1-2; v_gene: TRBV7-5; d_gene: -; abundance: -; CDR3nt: TGTGCCAGAAGCTTAATTCTTTCTCACTATGGCTACACCTTC; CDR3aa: CARSLILSHYGYTF
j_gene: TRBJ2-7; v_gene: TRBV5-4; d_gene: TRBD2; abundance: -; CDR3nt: TGTGCCAGCAGCCCGGGGACTAGCGGGGACTACGAGCAGTACTTC; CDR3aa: CASSPGTSGDYEQYF
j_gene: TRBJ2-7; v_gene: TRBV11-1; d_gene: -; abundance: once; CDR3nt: TGTGCCAGCAGCTTGGTCGGACTCAGTTACGAGCAGTACTTC; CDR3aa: CASSLVGLSYEQYF
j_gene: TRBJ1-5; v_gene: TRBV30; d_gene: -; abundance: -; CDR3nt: TGTGCCTACGAGGGGGGGGAGGGACAGCCCCAGCATTTT; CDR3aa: CAYEGGEGQPQHF
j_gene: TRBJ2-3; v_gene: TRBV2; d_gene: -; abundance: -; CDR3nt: TGTGCCAGCAGTGAAGCGCCGATAGGGGCATCCTTCACAGATACGCAGTATTTT; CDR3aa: CASSEAPIGASFTDTQYF
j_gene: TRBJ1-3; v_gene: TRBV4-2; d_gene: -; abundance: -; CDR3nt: TGTGCCAGCAGCCCCGACAAAACAGGTTTGGGAAACACCATATATTTT; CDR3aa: CASSPDKTGLGNTIYF
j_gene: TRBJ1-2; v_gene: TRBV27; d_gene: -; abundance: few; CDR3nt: TGTGCCAGCAGTTTCCACGGGACAAGAAACTATGGCTACACCTTC; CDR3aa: CASSFHGTRNYGYTF